This section outlines one T cell receptor (beta chain) sequence together with its context. Antigen: not known. A much larger clonotype is one base distant, so this may be a read error. These data belong to a study of tumor and adjacent non-tumor tissue in lung cancer. The length of the CDR3 is 14 residues. V shed 6 bases, J shed 3 bases, and the junction held 8 bases outside the gene matches. No cell sorting was done before RNA was extracted from the tissue. More than 3 cm separated this lung sample from the edge of the tumor. General study results and limits: Tumor tissue had significantly higher TCR diversity than normal lung. In normal lung, the top 100 clones were significantly more dominant than in tumor.

TCRbeta libraries were built with three rounds of nested PCR, modified from ARM-PCR. Each CDR3 protein gets one entry after TCRdb re-called the multiplex PCR reads with MiXCR. This table holds some 100,000 distinct CDR3 sequences, less than 75% found once. The sequence derives from a young man with non-small cell lung cancer. The source material was distant non-tumor lung tissue. The chain combines TRBV12-3 or TRBV12-4 with TRBJ2-7; 7 bases line up with TRBD1. The CDR3 region is CASRMTGPYYEQYF. CDR3 coding DNA: TGTGCCAGCAGGATGACAGGGCCGTACTACGAGCAGTACTTC.